Below are 23 T cell receptor beta chains sequenced from a single sample in a study of T cells in Graves' hyperthyroidism and ophthalmopathy. Amplified TCR beta CDR3 regions came from RNA transcripts. TCR CDR3 underwent first-round RT-PCR with the HTBI primer set. MiXCR was run by TCRdb on the multiplex PCR reads, yielding one entry per CDR3 protein. Here the sample spans 380,000 or so distinct CDR3 sequences, roughly 13% being singletons. Material: blood. Receptor source: a man between 25 and 39 years old with Graves' hyperthyroidism that later progressed to Graves' ophthalmopathy.

Of note for this clonotype: Mismatch with germline at one junction end may stem from a read error. J is TRBJ2-7 and V is TRBV18, with 9 bases identical to TRBD1. Looked up from germline, CDR1 is KGHSH and CDR2 is LQKENI. The CDR3 length is 15 residues. CDR3 nucleotides: TGTGCCAGCTCACCACAGGGGACAGGGAAGGACGAGCGGTACTTC. Its protein product is CASSPQGTGKDERYF.

This chain joins TRBV4-1 and TRBJ1-2; a weak D match, TRBD1 (5 bases). V lost 4 bases, J lost 8 bases, and 17 bases lay in between. Looked up from germline, CDR1 is MGHRA and CDR2 is YSYEKL. The CDR3 length is 14 residues. CDR3 bases: TGCGCCAGCAGCCTCGGGACCGCTATGAGCGGCTACACCTTC. Amino acid sequence: CASSLGTAMSGYTF.

This clonotype was seen repeatedly, ten times or more. The chain is built from TRBV7-6 and TRBJ1-1, with TRBD1 as a possible D gene (5 bases). This CDR3 region has 13 residues. Germline-derived CDR1 and CDR2 are SGHVS and FNYEAQ. The V gene lost 5 bases and the J gene lost 4 bases, with 11 bases spanning the gap. In DNA form, the CDR3 reads TGTGCCAGCAGCGCCCAGGGTGGCACTGAAGCTTTCTTT. Its protein is CASSAQGGTEAFF. The full variable domain, completed using reference TRBV7-6 and TRBJ1-1, is GAGVSQSPRYKVTKRGQDVALRCDPISGHVSLYWYRQALGQGPEFLTYFNYEAQQDKSGLPNDRFSAERPEGSISTLTIQRTEQRDSAMYRCASSAQGGTEAFFGQGTRLTVV.

Turning to this clonotype: This may arise from a read error, as a much more abundant clone is one base away. The gene calls are TRBV5-1 and TRBJ2-6; D not resolved. Germline V gene data show CDR1 as SGHRS and CDR2 as YFSETQ. The CDR3 runs 15 residues. The DNA for the CDR3 is TGCGCCAACAGCCTGGACCTAGTGGGGGCCAACGTCCTGACTTTC. Protein sequence: CANSLDLVGANVLTF.

This chain joins TRBV19 and TRBJ2-1; TRBD2 matches at 9 bases. Germline-derived CDR1 and CDR2 are LNHDA and SQIVND (reference sequence). V lost 3 bases to trimming and J lost 8 bases; unmatched junction nucleotides: 14. The CDR3 contains 17 residues. In DNA form, the CDR3 reads TGTGCCAGTAGTATGCTCCGGGCCAGCGGGGGGATTGATGAGCAGTTCTTC. The encoded protein is CASSMLRASGGIDEQFF.

This clonotype was counted ten times or more. In DNA, the CDR3 is TGTGCCAGCAGTTGGGGGCAGGGTAGGCAAGAGACCCAGTACTTC. Residues: CASSWGQGRQETQYF. The chain employs TRBV27 and TRBJ2-5; tentatively, D is TRBD1 (6 bases). V dropped 4 bases and J dropped 2 bases, with 14 bases sitting between them. CDR1 and CDR2 from the germline V gene are MNHEY and SMNVEV (reference sequence). The CDR3 length is 15 residues.

This clonotype was detected ten times or more. The chain couples TRBV12-3 or TRBV12-4 to TRBJ1-5; 11 bases match TRBD1. V gave up 8 bases and J gave up 0 bases; unmatched junction bases: 12. The CDR3 has 18 amino acids. The CDR3 here is CASSQGDRGSYSNQPQHF. For the CDR3, the DNA is TGTGCCAGCTCTCAGGGGGACAGGGGGAGCTATAGCAATCAGCCCCAGCATTTT.

This clonotype was seen at least ten times. This chain connects TRBV12-3 or TRBV12-4 to TRBJ2-1, with D perhaps matching TRBD1 or TRBD2 (5 bases each). CDR3 length equals 16 residues. Trimming took 3 bases from V and 7 from J, leaving 19 bases between them. In nucleotides, the CDR3 is TGTGCCAGCAGTTTTTTGGGGACGGGATATTTTAATGAGCAGTTCTTC. It translates to CASSFLGTGYFNEQFF.

This clonotype was counted between two and nine times. The CDR3 nucleotides read TGTGCCAGCAGGGCGGGGGGACTCTCCTACAATGAGCAGTTCTTC. This gives the protein CASRAGGLSYNEQFF. This chain connects TRBV28 to TRBJ2-1; 8 bases are shared with TRBD2. V lost 6 bases, J lost 0 bases, and 4 bases stayed unmatched. CDR3 length: 15 amino acids. Germline V gene lookup returns CDR1 MDHEN and CDR2 SYDVKM.

The chain is built from TRBV5-1 and TRBJ1-6, with D uncertain. The germline gives CDR1 SGHRS, CDR2 YFSETQ. This CDR3 comprises 14 residues. V was trimmed by 1 base and J by 7 bases, leaving 9 bases between them. The CDR3 nucleotides are TGCGCCAGCAGCTTGTTAACGGTAAATTCACCCCTCCACTTT. As protein: CASSLLTVNSPLHF.

This rearrangement joins TRBV7-8 to TRBJ2-1; 12 bases agree with TRBD1. The ends lost 5 bases at V and 6 bases at J; junction bases unmatched: 5. The CDR3 loop spans 15 amino acids. Germline CDR1 is SGHVS and CDR2 is FQNEAQ. CDR3 DNA: TGTGCCAGCAGCGGAGGGACAGGGGGCCTCAATGAGCAGTTCTTC. This translates into CASSGGTGGLNEQFF.

The chain is built from TRBV19 and TRBJ2-5; D is perhaps TRBD1 (7 bases). Germline V gene lookup returns CDR1 LNHDA and CDR2 SQIVND (reference sequence). Trimming removed 6 bases from V and 12 bases from J, with 14 bases in between. This CDR3 has 11 amino acids. The CDR3 nucleotides are TGTGCCAGTAGGCGGGACAGCCTGGAGTACTTC. Its translation is CASRRDSLEYF.

V gene TRBV29-1 combines with J gene TRBJ1-6; 8 bases align to TRBD1. The CDR3 sequence is 13 residues long. J gave up 8 bases and V 5 bases, and 5 bases lay outside the gene matches. Germline V CDR1 and CDR2: SQVTM, ANQGSEA. The DNA for the CDR3 is TGCAGCGTTCGGACAGGGAGGGATTCACCCCTCCACTTT. Its protein product is CSVRTGRDSPLHF.

This clonotype was counted many times. This chain uses TRBV24-1 with TRBJ1-1; TRBD1 is a possible D gene (6 bases). Germline V gene data show CDR1 as KGHDR and CDR2 as SFDVKD. CDR3 length: 13 residues. The germline V and J ends were trimmed by 7 bases and 5 bases, with 13 bases remaining between them. The CDR3 region is CATSAGTLTEAFF. The DNA for the CDR3 is TGTGCCACCAGCGCCGGGACACTTACTGAAGCTTTCTTT.

This clonotype has at least ten counts. The gene calls are TRBV6-1 and TRBJ1-1; D unresolved. Germline-derived CDR1 and CDR2 are MNHNS and SASEGT. The CDR3 is made up of 13 amino acids. Between the trimmed V and J ends, which lost 6 bases and 0 bases, there was a span of 8 bases. This CDR3 is CASRKRMNTEAFF. The DNA of the CDR3 is TGTGCCAGCAGAAAGAGAATGAACACTGAAGCTTTCTTT.

This clonotype was counted a few times. The chain links TRBV4-1 to TRBJ1-4; 9 bases align to TRBD1. V lost 1 base and J lost 7; bases outside the gene matches: 4. Germline V gene data show CDR1 as MGHRA and CDR2 as YSYEKL. The CDR3 length is 15 residues. The CDR3 nucleotides read TGCGCCAGCAGCCAAGTAGGGACAGGGCGTGAAAAACTGTTTTTT. The encoded protein is CASSQVGTGREKLFF.

This clonotype was seen only a few times. The V and J genes are TRBV9 and TRBJ2-1; 8 nucleotides align to TRBD1. The length of the CDR3 is 15 residues. The junction had 11 bases not matched to a gene; V was cut back by 4 bases and J by 8 bases. Germline CDR1 is SGDLS and CDR2 is YYNGEE. Written as DNA, the CDR3 is TGTGCCAGCAGCTCCAGACAGGGGATCTCGGATGAGCAGTTCTTC. This gives the protein CASSSRQGISDEQFF. Combining the CDR3 with reference TRBV9 and TRBJ2-1 gives the whole variable domain DSGVTQTPKHLITATGQRVTLRCSPRSGDLSVYWYQQSLDQGLQFLIQYYNGEERAKGNILERFSAQQFPDLHSELNLSSLELGDSALYFCASSSRQGISDEQFFGPGTRLTVL.

There are a few counts of this clonotype. The chain links TRBV29-1 to TRBJ1-2; 7 nucleotides match TRBD1. The V and J ends lost 2 bases and 1 base, in that order; junction bases with no gene match: 10. The germline V gene encodes CDR1 SQVTM and CDR2 ANQGSEA. CDR3 size: 16 residues. The CDR3 DNA sequence: TGCAGCGTTGAACAACAGGGGAGGAATCGTAACTATGGCTACACCTTC. Translation: CSVEQQGRNRNYGYTF.

This clonotype has a handful of counts. The chain recombines TRBV10-3 with TRBJ2-7; tentatively, D is TRBD1 (6 bases). Trimming took off 10 bases at V and 3 bases at J, with 16 bases between the two ends. Germline V gene lookup returns CDR1 ENHRY and CDR2 SYGVKD. The CDR3 consists of 13 residues. The CDR3 region has the DNA TGTGCCACCCGCCCCGGACAGCGCTACGAGCAGTACTTC. Translating it yields CATRPGQRYEQYF.

This clonotype was recorded a few times. The gene calls are TRBV4-2 and TRBJ1-5; TRBD1 aligns across 8 bases. Germline trimming cut 0 bases from V and 2 bases from J; bases unmatched to any gene: 6. This CDR3 region has 17 residues. Germline lookup yields CDR1 LGHNA and CDR2 YNFKEQ. The CDR3 DNA is TGTGCCAGCAGCCAAGAAATGGACAGGGAAGGCAATCAGCCCCAGCATTTT. Its protein is CASSQEMDREGNQPQHF.

This clonotype was recorded many times. This sequence joins TRBV20-1 and TRBJ2-3; 10 bases align to TRBD2. Germline-derived CDR1 and CDR2 are DFQATT and SNEGSKA (reference sequence). The CDR3 consists of 16 residues. V was clipped by 0 bases and J by 2 bases; unmatched bases: 5. Here the CDR3 reads CSAREERGGITDTQYF. Written as DNA, the CDR3 is TGCAGTGCTAGAGAGGAGCGGGGGGGCATCACAGATACGCAGTATTTT.

This clonotype was detected ten times or more. The chain employs TRBV12-3 or TRBV12-4 and TRBJ1-1; D possibly corresponds to TRBD1 (6 bases). The CDR3 covers 14 residues. V was trimmed by 10 bases and J by 3 bases, leaving 18 bases between them. The CDR3 DNA sequence: TGTGCCACTCGCCAGGGGCGCCTGGACACTGAAGCTTTCTTT. It encodes CATRQGRLDTEAFF.

This clonotype was found many times. The chain recombines TRBV2 with TRBJ2-1; D ambiguous. The CDR3 loop spans 13 amino acids. The V end was cut by 6 bases, the J end by 9 bases, with 15 bases between. Looked up from germline, CDR1 is SNHLY and CDR2 is FYNNEI. CDR3 nucleotides: TGTGCCAGCAGCGTAGGCCTACAAGTTGAGCAGTTCTTC. This encodes CASSVGLQVEQFF.